Only a few counts were recorded for the clone carrying this T cell receptor beta chain. Its antigen is undetermined. The source of the sample is a study of somatic mutations in cytotoxic T cells in rheumatoid arthritis. Study-wide findings and caveats: CD8+ T-cell clonality showed no significant difference between rheumatoid arthritis patients and age-matched healthy controls.

Here immunoSEQ multiplex PCR was the method, and the copy in TCRdb shows in-frame clones only, minus some. The profile shows some 40,000 clones, 70% to 85% of them singletons. V lost 6 bases, J lost 5 bases, and 6 bases stayed unmatched. Germline CDR1 reads MNHEY; CDR2 reads SVGAGI. This CDR3 region has 13 residues. Each population, CD4+ and CD8+ cells, was isolated by positive magnetic bead selection and checked for purity by flow cytometry. Sequencing input: CD8+ T cells sorted from blood. This TCR was sampled from a man in his forties in good health. V is TRBV6-5 and J is TRBJ1-1; TRBD1 matches at 7 bases. The CDR3, as DNA: TGTGCCAGCAGCTCGACAGGGAGGACTGAAGCTTTCTTT. Protein sequence: CASSSTGRTEAFF.